This record covers a single T cell receptor (beta chain). Its matching antigen is unknown. The V end was cut by 6 bases, the J end by 2 bases, with 13 bases between. Germline CDR1 reads SGHDT; CDR2 reads YYEEEE. The CDR3 has 14 residues. The data derive from a study of cytotoxic CD8 clonotypes in ibrutinib-treated CLL. The overall study: Specimens for response were gathered following a median about twelve months of therapy, spanning 6 to 36.

TCRdb's table, derived via immunoSEQ multiplex PCR, lists solely in-frame clones and lacks some. The repertoire holds around 97,000 clones, about 78% seen once, with about 30% in the top ten. Study-level findings and limits: Relative to age-matched healthy donors, clonality at baseline was higher, and it tracked circulating CD8+ T-cell counts.

Genomic DNA in an amount of around 1.8 micrograms was extracted from cryopreserved PBMCs and used for the preparation of TCR beta libraries. This receptor was identified in a human donor with chronic lymphocytic leukemia. The chain carries TRBV5-6 and TRBJ2-3; D uncertain. The material was PBMCs, obtained after 12 months of ibrutinib treatment. The CDR3 DNA reads TGTGCCAGCACACACCGGGCGAACACAGATACGCAGTATTTT. Encoded protein: CASTHRANTDTQYF.